This T cell receptor beta chain was sequenced during a study of blood T cell repertoires in COVID-19. V lost 5 bases and J 10 bases, leaving 17 bases between the germline ends. The CDR3 length is 13 residues. In the authors' workflow: Estimation of nucleated cell counts relied on the amplification of reference gene primers. Method: immunoSEQ multiplex PCR; TCRdb's copy keeps in-frame clones and lacks some. That table supplies the V and J calls and clone size; D and trimming were determined from the DNA. The sample records 150,000 to 200,000 clones, approximately 75% being singletons. This chain connects TRBV12-3 or TRBV12-4 to TRBJ1-1, with D unresolved. This receptor was obtained from a human donor in a cohort sampled during active COVID-19. The sequenced sample consisted of peripheral blood. CDR3 region: CASSVDGSRGAFF. The CDR3 DNA reads as TGTGCCAGCAGTGTCGACGGATCCCGAGGAGCTTTCTTT.